This TCR beta chain was captured in a study of CD8 T cells in Susac syndrome. Sequencing of TCR beta covered CD8+ and CD4+ T cells obtained from blood. Random hexamers were used to reverse transcribe an amount of roughly 0.45 to 1 ug RNA. TCRdb ran MiXCR on the immunoSEQ multiplex PCR reads and lists one entry per CDR3 protein. The table records roughly 130,000 distinct CDR3 sequences, about 95% of them present only once. V shed 0 bases and J shed 2 bases, with 1 base lying between them. This CDR3 has 12 residues. From germline, CDR1 is LGHDT and CDR2 YNNKEL (reference sequence). The table lists this clonotype with a count of one.

The rearrangement joins TRBV3-1 to TRBJ1-2; D is uncertain. The source material was CD4+ T cells from PBMCs. The clonotype originates from a human donor in good health. The CDR3 sequence: CASSQENYGYTF. In DNA, the CDR3 is TGTGCCAGCAGCCAAGAAAACTATGGCTACACCTTC.